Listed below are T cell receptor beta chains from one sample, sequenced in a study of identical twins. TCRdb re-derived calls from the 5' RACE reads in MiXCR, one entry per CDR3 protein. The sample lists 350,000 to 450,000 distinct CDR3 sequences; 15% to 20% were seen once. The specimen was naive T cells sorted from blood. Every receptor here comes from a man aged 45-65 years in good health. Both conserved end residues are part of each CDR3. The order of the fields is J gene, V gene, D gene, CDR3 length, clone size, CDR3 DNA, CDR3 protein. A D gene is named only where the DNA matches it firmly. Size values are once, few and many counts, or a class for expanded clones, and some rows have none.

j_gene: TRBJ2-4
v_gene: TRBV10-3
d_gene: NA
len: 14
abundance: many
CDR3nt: TGTGCCATCAGTGATGAGACTAGAGGAAACATTCAGTACTTC
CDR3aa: CAISDETRGNIQYF

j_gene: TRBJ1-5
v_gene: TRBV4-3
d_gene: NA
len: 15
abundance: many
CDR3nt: TGCGCCAGCAGCCAAGACGCTCGGAGCAATCAGCCCCAGCATTTT
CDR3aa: CASSQDARSNQPQHF

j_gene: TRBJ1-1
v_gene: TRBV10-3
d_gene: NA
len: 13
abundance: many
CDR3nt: TGTGCCATCATGAGGGAGCAGAACACTGAAGCTTTCTTT
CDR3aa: CAIMREQNTEAFF

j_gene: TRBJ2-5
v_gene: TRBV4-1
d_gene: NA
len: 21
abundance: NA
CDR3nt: TGCGCCAGCAGCCAACACCACGAGACAGTGGAGGCCCTCCCCTACCAAGAGACCCAGTACTTC
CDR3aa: CASSQHHETVEALPYQETQYF

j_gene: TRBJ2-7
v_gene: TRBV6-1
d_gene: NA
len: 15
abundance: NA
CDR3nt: TGTGCCAGCAGTGCTCACGGGCTCGACGGGCGCGAGCAGTACTTC
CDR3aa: CASSAHGLDGREQYF

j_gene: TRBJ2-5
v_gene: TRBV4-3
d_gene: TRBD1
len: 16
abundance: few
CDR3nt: TGCGCCAGCAGCCAGGCCCTTGAGACAGGGCAAGAGACCCAGTACTTC
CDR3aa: CASSQALETGQETQYF

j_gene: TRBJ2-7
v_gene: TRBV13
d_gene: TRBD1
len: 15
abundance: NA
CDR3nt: TGTGCCAGCAGCTTAAGTGGACAGGGGGAATACGAGCAGTACTTC
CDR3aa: CASSLSGQGEYEQYF

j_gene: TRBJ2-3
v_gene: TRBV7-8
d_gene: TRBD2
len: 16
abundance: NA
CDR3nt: TGTGCCAGCAGCCCCTTAGGTGGGGGGGACACAGATACGCAGTATTTT
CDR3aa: CASSPLGGGDTDTQYF

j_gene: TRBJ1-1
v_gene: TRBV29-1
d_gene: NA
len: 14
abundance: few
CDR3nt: TGCAGCGTTGAGAATCAGGGTATAGCCACTGAAGCTTTCTTT
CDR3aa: CSVENQGIATEAFF

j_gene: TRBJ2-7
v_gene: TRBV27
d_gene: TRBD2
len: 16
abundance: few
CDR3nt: TGTGCCAGCAGTTCCTCGACTAGCGGGAGGGCCGACGAGCAGTACTTC
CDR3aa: CASSSSTSGRADEQYF

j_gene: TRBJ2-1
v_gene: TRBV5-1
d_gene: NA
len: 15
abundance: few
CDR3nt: TGCGCCAGCAGCTTGATTGTGAGCTCCTACAATGAGCAGTTCTTC
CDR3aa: CASSLIVSSYNEQFF